The T cell receptor beta chain under discussion was sequenced for a study of cytomegalovirus exposure and HLA in healthy donors. Germline values: CDR1 MRHNA, CDR2 SNTAGT. The CDR3 runs to 18 residues. V was pared by 1 base and J by 6 bases, with 14 bases of the junction left unmatched. PCR employed 60 Vbeta and 13 Jbeta primers. This table comes from immunoSEQ multiplex PCR, and its TCRdb copy is limited to in-frame clones, with some not included. Among around 200,000 clones, 82% were seen once, and the ten largest hold roughly 0.75%. Only a few counts were recorded for this clone. The chain recombines TRBV6-4 with TRBJ1-4; 7 nucleotides match TRBD1. The sample consisted of PBMCs. This TCR came from a woman between 18 and 29 years old in good health and CMV-seronegative. The CDR3 DNA follows: TGTGCCAGCAGTGACTGTACGAATCACGACAGGGCGGATGAAAAACTGTTTTTT. It translates to CASSDCTNHDRADEKLFF.